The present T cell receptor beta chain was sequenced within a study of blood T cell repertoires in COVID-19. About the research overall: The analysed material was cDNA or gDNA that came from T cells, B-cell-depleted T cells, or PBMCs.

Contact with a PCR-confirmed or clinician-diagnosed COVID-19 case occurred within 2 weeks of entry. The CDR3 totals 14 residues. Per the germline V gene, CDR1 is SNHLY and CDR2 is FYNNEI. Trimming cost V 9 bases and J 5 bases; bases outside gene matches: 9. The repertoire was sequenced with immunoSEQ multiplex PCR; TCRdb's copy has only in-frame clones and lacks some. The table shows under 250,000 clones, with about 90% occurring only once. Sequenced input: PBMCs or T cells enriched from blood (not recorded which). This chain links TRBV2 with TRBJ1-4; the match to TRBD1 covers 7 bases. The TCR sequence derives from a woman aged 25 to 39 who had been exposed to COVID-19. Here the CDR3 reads CASAPGQRNEKLFF. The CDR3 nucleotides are TGTGCCAGTGCACCGGGACAGAGGAATGAAAAACTGTTTTTT.